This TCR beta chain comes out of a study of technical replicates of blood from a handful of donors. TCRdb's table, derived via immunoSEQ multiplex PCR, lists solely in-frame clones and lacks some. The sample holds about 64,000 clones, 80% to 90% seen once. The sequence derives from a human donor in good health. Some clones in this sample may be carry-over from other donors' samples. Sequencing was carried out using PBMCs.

The CDR3 nucleotides are TGTGCCAGCAGCTTAGATGGTGGAACAGTGTGGTGCGAGCAGTACTTC. Translated, it gives CASSLDGGTVWCEQYF. The rearrangement links TRBV11-3 to TRBJ2-7, with no clear D. The CDR3 spans 16 residues. Trimming cost V 0 bases and J 6 bases, with 18 bases left between them. Looked up from germline, CDR1 is SGHNT and CDR2 is YENEEA.